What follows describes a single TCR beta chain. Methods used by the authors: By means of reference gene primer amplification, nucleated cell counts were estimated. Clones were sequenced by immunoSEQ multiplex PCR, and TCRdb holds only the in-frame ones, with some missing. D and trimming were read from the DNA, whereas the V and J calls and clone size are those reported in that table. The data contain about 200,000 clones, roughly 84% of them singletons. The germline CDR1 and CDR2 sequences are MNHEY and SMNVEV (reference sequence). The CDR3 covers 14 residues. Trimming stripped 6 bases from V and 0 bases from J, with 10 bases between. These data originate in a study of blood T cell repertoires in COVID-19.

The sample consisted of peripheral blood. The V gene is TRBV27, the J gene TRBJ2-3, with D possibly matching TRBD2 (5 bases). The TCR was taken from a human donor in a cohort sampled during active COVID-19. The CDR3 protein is CASSRESSTDTQYF. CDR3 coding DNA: TGTGCCAGCAGCCGGGAATCTAGCACAGATACGCAGTATTTT.